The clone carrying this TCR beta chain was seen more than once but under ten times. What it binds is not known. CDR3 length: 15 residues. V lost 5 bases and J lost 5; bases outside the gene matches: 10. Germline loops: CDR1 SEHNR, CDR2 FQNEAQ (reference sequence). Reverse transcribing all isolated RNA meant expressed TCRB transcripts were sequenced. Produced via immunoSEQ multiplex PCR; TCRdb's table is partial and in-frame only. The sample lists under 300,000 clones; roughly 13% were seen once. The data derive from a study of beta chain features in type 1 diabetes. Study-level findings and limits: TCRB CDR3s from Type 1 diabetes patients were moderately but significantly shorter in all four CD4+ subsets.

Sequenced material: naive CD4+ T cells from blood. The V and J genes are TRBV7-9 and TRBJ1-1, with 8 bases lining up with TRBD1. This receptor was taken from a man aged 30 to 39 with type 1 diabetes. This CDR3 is CASSITGTGGTEAFF. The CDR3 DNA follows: TGTGCCAGCAGCATCACCGGGACAGGAGGAACTGAAGCTTTCTTT.